Following are 14 T cell receptor beta chains from one sample sequenced in a study of T cell responses to AZD1222 COVID-19 vaccine. Repertoires were generated with immunoSEQ multiplex PCR, while TCRdb's copy carries only in-frame clones and drops some. The table shows about 160,000 clones, with 88% occurring only once. The sample here was peripheral blood, taken 28 days after the second AZD1222 dose. The receptors originated from an adult who received the AZD1222 COVID-19 vaccine.

This clone was picked up a small number of times. This chain's CDR3 is CASSEMRGRNEQFF. The CDR3 coding sequence is TGTGCCAGCAGTGAAATGCGGGGGCGGAATGAGCAGTTCTTC. The rearrangement joins TRBV2 to TRBJ2-1, with a weak D call TRBD2 (7 bases). The CDR3 has 14 amino acids. Germline assignment: CDR1 SNHLY and CDR2 FYNNEI. Trimming left V 2 bases short and J 7 bases short, with 12 bases between.

This clone appeared a single time. V and J are TRBV6-5 and TRBJ2-7, with D maybe TRBD1 (5 bases). CDR3 length equals 11 residues. Germline V gene sequence: CDR1 MNHEY, CDR2 SVGAGI. V lost 4 bases, J lost 6 bases, and 7 bases lay in between. Written as DNA, the CDR3 is TGTGCCAGCAGTTCTGGGGCCGAGCAGTACTTC. Its protein is CASSSGAEQYF.

This chain uses TRBV11-3 with TRBJ2-7; TRBD2 might be the D (6 bases). The CDR3 length is 14 residues. Trimming took 3 bases from V and 6 from J, leaving 15 bases between them. The germline V gene has CDR1 SGHNT and CDR2 YENEEA. The CDR3 DNA reads TGTGCCAGCAGCTTCGGGGGTAGTAATCGCGAGCAGTACTTC. Translating gives CASSFGGSNREQYF. Supplemented by reference TRBV11-3 and TRBJ2-7, the full variable domain reads EAGVVQSPRYKIIEKKQPVAFWCNPISGHNTLYWYLQNLGQGPELLIRYENEEAVDDSQLPKDRFSAERLKGVDSTLKIQPAELGDSAVYLCASSFGGSNREQYFGPGTRLTVT.

The V call is TRBV7-9, the J call TRBJ2-7; TRBD2 aligns across 8 bases. Germline V gene lookup returns CDR1 SEHNR and CDR2 FQNEAQ (reference sequence). V was clipped by 5 bases and J by 3 bases; unmatched bases: 3. The CDR3 totals 13 residues. This CDR3 reads CASSPGGDYEQYF. CDR3 DNA sequence: TGTGCCAGCAGCCCCGGGGGGGACTACGAGCAGTACTTC.

V and J are TRBV2 and TRBJ1-6; D gene ambiguous. The CDR3 contains 11 residues. Germline values: CDR1 SNHLY, CDR2 FYNNEI. V was pared by 10 bases and J by 5 bases, with 6 bases between. The CDR3: CATHNNSPLHF. CDR3 DNA sequence: TGTGCCACTCATAATAATTCACCCCTCCACTTT.

This chain uses TRBV3-1 (or the pseudogene TRBV3-2) with TRBJ1-5; tentatively, D is TRBD1 (5 bases). Germline V gene data show CDR1 as LGHDT and CDR2 as YNNKEL (reference sequence). The CDR3 is made up of 14 amino acids. Trimming took off 4 bases at V and 2 bases at J, with 9 bases between the two ends. The CDR3 here is CASSPRGGNQPQHF. The CDR3 region has the DNA TGTGCCAGCAGCCCTAGGGGAGGCAATCAGCCCCAGCATTTT.

The chain links TRBV12-3 or TRBV12-4 to TRBJ1-3; D possibly corresponds to TRBD1 (6 bases). The CDR3 sequence is 13 residues long. The V gene lost 3 bases and the J gene lost 5 bases, with 8 bases spanning the gap. The CDR3 DNA follows: TGTGCCAGCAGTTTGGACAGTCGAAACACCATATATTTT. Translation gives CASSLDSRNTIYF.

V usage is TRBV7-9 and J usage is TRBJ1-2; the D is unclear. The V end lost 6 bases, the J end lost 9 bases, and 14 bases lay between the germline ends. The CDR3 covers 12 residues. Germline V gene data show CDR1 as SEHNR and CDR2 as FQNEAQ (reference sequence). The CDR3 bases are TGTGCCAGCAGTAGGGCCGAGCACCGCTACACCTTC. This translates into CASSRAEHRYTF.

V gene TRBV19 combines with J gene TRBJ2-7; tentative D call: TRBD2 (6 bases). The germline gives CDR1 LNHDA, CDR2 SQIVND (reference sequence). This CDR3 contains 14 residues. Trimming took off 3 bases at V and 0 bases at J, with 9 bases between the two ends. The CDR3 loop is CASSIGGSSYEQYF. The CDR3 region has the DNA TGTGCCAGTAGTATTGGAGGGAGCTCCTACGAGCAGTACTTC.

The V call is TRBV30, the J call TRBJ1-1; 7 bases align to TRBD1. There are 16 residues in the CDR3. Losses at the gene ends were 0 bases for V and 0 bases for J; bases not matched to a gene: 7. Germline V CDR1 and CDR2: GTSNPN, SVGIG (reference sequence). The CDR3 DNA is TGTGCCTGGAGTGTAGCGACAGGGCTCATGAACACTGAAGCTTTCTTT. Protein product: CAWSVATGLMNTEAFF. Filled out from reference TRBV30 and TRBJ1-1, the complete variable domain reads SQTIHQWPATLVQPVGSPLSLECTVEGTSNPNLYWYRQAAGRGLQLLFYSVGIGQISSEVPQNLSASRPQDRQFILSSKKLLLSDSGFYLCAWSVATGLMNTEAFFGQGTRLTVV.

The chain employs TRBV6-1 and TRBJ1-2; D is perhaps TRBD1 (5 bases). The CDR3 is made up of 16 amino acids. Trimming removed 3 bases at V and 2 bases at J, with 16 bases between. Germline V gene lookup returns CDR1 MNHNS and CDR2 SASEGT. DNA for the CDR3: TGTGCCAGCAGTGACCTAGGGACTCCCGTAAACTATGGCTACACCTTC. Encoded protein: CASSDLGTPVNYGYTF.

The chain combines TRBV7-2 with TRBJ2-6; the D is unclear. Germline V lookup: CDR1 SGHTA, CDR2 FQGNSA. V was trimmed by 3 bases and J by 1 base, leaving 4 bases between them. This CDR3 spans 14 amino acids. The CDR3 DNA is TGTGCCAGCAGCTTTGGGTCTGGGGCCAACGTCCTGACTTTC. Its translation: CASSFGSGANVLTF.

The chain joins TRBV7-8 to TRBJ2-1; possibly TRBD1 for D (6 bases). From germline, CDR1 is SGHVS and CDR2 FQNEAQ. With 3 bases removed from V and 7 bases from J, the gap between germline ends came to 13 bases. The CDR3 consists of 14 residues. The CDR3 DNA reads as TGTGCCAGCAGCTTTTTGGGGGCAGGTAATGAGCAGTTCTTC. As protein: CASSFLGAGNEQFF.

The chain couples TRBV19 to TRBJ1-2; no reliable D call. The length of the CDR3 is 16 residues. Trimming left V 5 bases short and J 4 bases short, with 20 bases between. Looked up from germline, CDR1 is LNHDA and CDR2 is SQIVND (reference sequence). The CDR3 coding sequence is TGTGCCAGTAGTCTTGTAACGGCTTTTCGGGGCTATGGCTACACCTTC. Protein sequence: CASSLVTAFRGYGYTF.